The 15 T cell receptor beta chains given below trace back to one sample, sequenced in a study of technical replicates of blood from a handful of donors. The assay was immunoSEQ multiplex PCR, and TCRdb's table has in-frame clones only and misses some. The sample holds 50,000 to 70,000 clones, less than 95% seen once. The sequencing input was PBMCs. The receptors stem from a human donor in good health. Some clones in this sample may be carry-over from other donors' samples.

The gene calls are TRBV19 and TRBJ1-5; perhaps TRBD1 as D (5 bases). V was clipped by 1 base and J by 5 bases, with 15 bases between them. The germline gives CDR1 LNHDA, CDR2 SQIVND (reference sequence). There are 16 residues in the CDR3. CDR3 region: CASSIGAGRGDQPQHF. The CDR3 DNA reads TGTGCCAGTAGTATAGGTGCCGGAAGGGGTGATCAGCCCCAGCATTTT.

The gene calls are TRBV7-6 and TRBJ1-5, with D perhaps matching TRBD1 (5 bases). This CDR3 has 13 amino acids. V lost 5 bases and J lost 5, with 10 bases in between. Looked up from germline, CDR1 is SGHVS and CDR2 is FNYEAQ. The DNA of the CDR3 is TGTGCCAGCAGCGCGTCCAGGGATCAGCCCCAGCATTTT. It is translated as CASSASRDQPQHF.

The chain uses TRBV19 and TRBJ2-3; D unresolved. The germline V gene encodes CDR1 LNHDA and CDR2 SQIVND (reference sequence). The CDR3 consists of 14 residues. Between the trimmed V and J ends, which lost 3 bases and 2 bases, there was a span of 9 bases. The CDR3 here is CASSIDTYTDTQYF. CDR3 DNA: TGTGCCAGTAGTATTGACACCTACACAGATACGCAGTATTTT.

CDR3 loop: CATSGRGETQYF. The CDR3 DNA reads as TGTGCCACAAGCGGGAGGGGGGAGACCCAGTACTTC. The gene calls are TRBV19 and TRBJ2-5; 10 nucleotides match TRBD2. The V gene's germline CDR1 is LNHDA and CDR2 SQIVND (reference sequence). The J segment lost 5 bases and the V segment lost 10 bases, leaving 4 bases of the junction unmatched. The CDR3 runs to 12 residues.

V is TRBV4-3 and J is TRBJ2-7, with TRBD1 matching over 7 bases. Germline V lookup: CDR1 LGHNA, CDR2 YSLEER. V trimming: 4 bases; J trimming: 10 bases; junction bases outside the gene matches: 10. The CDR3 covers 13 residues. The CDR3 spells CASSPQQGNPQYF. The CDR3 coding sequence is TGCGCCAGCAGCCCACAACAGGGGAACCCCCAGTACTTC.

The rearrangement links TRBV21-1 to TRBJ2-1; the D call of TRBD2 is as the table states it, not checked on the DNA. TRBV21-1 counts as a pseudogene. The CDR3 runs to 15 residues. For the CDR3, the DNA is TGTGCCAGCAGTCCTGAGGGAGCGGGGGGGTTTCAGCAGTTCTTC. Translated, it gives CASSPEGAGGFQQFF.

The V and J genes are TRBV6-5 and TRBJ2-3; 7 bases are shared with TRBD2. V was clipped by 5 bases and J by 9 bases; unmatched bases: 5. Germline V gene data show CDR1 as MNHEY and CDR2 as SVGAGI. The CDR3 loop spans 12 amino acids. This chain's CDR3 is CASSLRSGTQYF. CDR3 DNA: TGTGCCAGCAGTCTCCGTAGCGGGACGCAGTATTTT.

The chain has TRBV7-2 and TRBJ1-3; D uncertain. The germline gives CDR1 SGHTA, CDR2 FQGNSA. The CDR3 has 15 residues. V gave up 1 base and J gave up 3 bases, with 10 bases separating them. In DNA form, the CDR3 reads TGTGCCAGCAGCTTAGGCCCAGCGAATGGAAACACCATATATTTT. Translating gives CASSLGPANGNTIYF.

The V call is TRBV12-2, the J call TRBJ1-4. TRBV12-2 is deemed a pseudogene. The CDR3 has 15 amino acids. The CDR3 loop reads CASRFYHPEGEKLFF. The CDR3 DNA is TGTGCAAGTCGCTTTTACCACCCCGAGGGTGAAAAACTGTTTTTT.

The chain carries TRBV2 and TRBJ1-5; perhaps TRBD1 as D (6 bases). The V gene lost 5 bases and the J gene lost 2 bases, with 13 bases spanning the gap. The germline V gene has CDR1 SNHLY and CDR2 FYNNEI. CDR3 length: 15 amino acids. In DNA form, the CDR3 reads TGTGCCAGCAGTAACTGGGGGCAGGGCAATCAGCCCCAGCATTTT. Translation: CASSNWGQGNQPQHF.

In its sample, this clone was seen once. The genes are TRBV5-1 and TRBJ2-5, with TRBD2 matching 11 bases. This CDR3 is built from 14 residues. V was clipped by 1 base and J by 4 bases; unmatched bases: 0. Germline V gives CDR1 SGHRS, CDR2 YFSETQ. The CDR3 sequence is CASSLTSGRETQYF. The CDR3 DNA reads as TGCGCCAGCAGCTTGACTAGCGGGAGAGAGACCCAGTACTTC.

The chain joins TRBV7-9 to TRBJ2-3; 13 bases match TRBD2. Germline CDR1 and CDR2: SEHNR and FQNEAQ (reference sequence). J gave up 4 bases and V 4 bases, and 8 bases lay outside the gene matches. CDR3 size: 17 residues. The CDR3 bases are TGTGCCAGCAGCTCTTTCGGACTAGCGGGGGCCCCAGATACGCAGTATTTT. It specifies CASSSFGLAGAPDTQYF.

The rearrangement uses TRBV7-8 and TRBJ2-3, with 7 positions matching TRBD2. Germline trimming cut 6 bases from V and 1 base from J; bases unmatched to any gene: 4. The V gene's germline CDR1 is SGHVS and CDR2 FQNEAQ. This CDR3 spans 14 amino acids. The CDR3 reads CASSLSGGTDTQYF. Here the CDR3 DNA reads TGTGCCAGCAGTCTCAGCGGGGGCACAGATACGCAGTATTTT.

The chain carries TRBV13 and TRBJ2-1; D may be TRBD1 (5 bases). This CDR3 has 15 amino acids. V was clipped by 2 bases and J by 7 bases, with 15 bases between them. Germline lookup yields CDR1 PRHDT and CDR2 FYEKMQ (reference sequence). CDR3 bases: TGTGCCAGCAGCTTATTGACAGCTCGTAGGAATGAGCAGTTCTTC. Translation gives CASSLLTARRNEQFF.

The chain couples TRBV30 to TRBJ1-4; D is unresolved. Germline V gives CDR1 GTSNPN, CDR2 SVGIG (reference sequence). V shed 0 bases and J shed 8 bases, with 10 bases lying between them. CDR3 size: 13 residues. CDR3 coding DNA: TGTGCCTGGAGTGTATCCGGTCGAGAAAAACTGTTTTTT. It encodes CAWSVSGREKLFF.